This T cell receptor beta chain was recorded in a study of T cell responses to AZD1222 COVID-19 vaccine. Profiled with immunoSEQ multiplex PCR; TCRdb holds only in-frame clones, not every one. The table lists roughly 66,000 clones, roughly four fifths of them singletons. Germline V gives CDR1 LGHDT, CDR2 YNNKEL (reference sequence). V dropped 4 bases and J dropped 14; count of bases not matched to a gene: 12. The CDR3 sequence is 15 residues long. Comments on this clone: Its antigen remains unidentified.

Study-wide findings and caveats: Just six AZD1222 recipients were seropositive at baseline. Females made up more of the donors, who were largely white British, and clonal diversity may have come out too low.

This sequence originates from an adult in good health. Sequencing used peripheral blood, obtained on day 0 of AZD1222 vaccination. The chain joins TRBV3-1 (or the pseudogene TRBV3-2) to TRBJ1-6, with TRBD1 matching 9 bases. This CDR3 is CASSRDGTGPSSLHF. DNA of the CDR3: TGTGCCAGCAGCCGCGACGGGACAGGGCCTTCTTCCCTCCACTTT.